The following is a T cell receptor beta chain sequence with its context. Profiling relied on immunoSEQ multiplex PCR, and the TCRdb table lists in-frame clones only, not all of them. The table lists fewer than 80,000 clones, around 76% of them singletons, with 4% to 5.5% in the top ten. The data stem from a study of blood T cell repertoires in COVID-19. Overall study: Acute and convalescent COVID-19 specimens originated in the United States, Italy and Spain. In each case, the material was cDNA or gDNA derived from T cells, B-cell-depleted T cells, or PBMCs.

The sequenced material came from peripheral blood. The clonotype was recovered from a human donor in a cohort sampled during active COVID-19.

The CDR3 bases are TGTGCCACCAGCAGAGATCGTTGGGGGGGTGATGGCTACACCTTC. This codes for CATSRDRWGGDGYTF. The chain links TRBV15 to TRBJ1-2; perhaps TRBD1 as D (5 bases). Per the germline V gene, CDR1 is LNHNV and CDR2 is YYDKDF (reference sequence). The V and J ends lost 0 bases and 6 bases respectively, with 14 bases between them. This CDR3 region has 15 residues.